This T cell receptor (beta chain) originates from a study of blood T cell repertoires in COVID-19 (dated by TCRdb to the early 2020s). About the full investigation: For ImmuneRACE Cohort 3, a participant was defined as recovered based on two consecutive negative NP/OP PCR tests, clearance by a healthcare professional, or resolution of symptoms. Collaborator samples came from the United States, Italy and Spain and covered acute and convalescent phases of COVID-19. The prospective study material was composed of cDNA or gDNA derived from T cells, B-cell-depleted T cells, or PBMCs. Subjects who had been exposed to COVID-19, were actively infected with it, or had recovered from it provided the deeply sampled blood TCRbeta repertoires that made up the dataset. A freely available public database, intended as a resource for researchers studying the immune response to SARS-CoV-2, is where the repertoires were released. Samples came from the ongoing ImmuneRACE study (first 160 participants) plus 1,254 subjects from 6 global collaborators. Nearly every sample came with metadata listing a de-identified subject ID, COVID-19 status, age in years and sex. Where available, HLA class I and class II types were obtained from metadata supplied by the sample provider rather than from assay-based typing. Overall results and qualifications from the work: The amount of clinical and demographic metadata varied by source and participant and was provided uncurated.

Trimming at the junction amounts to 1 base on V and 5 bases on J, and the germline ends lie 9 bases apart. Via the germline V gene, CDR1 is SGHTS and CDR2 YDEGEE. CDR3 length: 13 amino acids, cysteine to phenylalanine. Kept here is only the CDR3 DNA, which spans 39 bases and is read in frame from base 1. Participants in the prospective study were aged roughly 18 to 100 years, lived in more than 20 United States geographic areas, and enrolled through a virtual design. To assign participants to cohorts, the prospective study relied on clinical history that participants themselves reported in a screening survey and a study questionnaire. Each participant in the prospective study had whole blood, serum and a nasopharyngeal or oropharyngeal swab collected by mobile phlebotomists. Prospective study participants could optionally give additional blood draws and questionnaires over an approximately 2-month period. Blood samples from the prospective study were shipped frozen or at room temperature prior to DNA extraction.

In the case of this clone: Its cognate antigen has yet to be identified. Base qualities are not at hand, and no much larger clone is one base apart.

TCRbeta CDR3 regions were amplified from genomic DNA by means of the immunoSEQ Assay, a bias-controlled multiplex PCR. Per the authors' processing: Nucleated cell counts per sample were estimated from amplification of reference gene primers within the assay. Sequence reads were collapsed and filtered to measure the absolute abundance of every unique TCRbeta CDR3 rearrangement. For each sample, productive Simpson clonality was calculated as the square root of Simpson's diversity index over productive rearrangements. As stored in TCRdb, this immuneACCESS dataset retains in-frame rearrangements with V and J assigned. A fraction of the clones does not appear; measured against another copy, unresolved V genes explain less than half of the discrepancy, and the remainder lacks a known reason. V and J calls plus clone size are reproduced from that table; the DNA served to infer D and trimming. The sample table contains about 230,000 clones; only one count was recorded for 70% to 90% of them. About 3.1% of the sample rests with the top ten.

This sequence originates from a woman between 45 and 60 years old in a cohort exposed to, infected with or recovered from COVID-19 (not recorded which). The sample consisted of PBMCs or T cells enriched from blood (not recorded which). The V and J genes are TRBV5-8 and TRBJ1-2; the D gene assignment is ambiguous. The CDR3 in this case is CASSLSPGYGYTF. In nucleotides, the sequence is TGTGCCAGCAGCTTGTCCCCAGGATATGGCTACACCTTC.